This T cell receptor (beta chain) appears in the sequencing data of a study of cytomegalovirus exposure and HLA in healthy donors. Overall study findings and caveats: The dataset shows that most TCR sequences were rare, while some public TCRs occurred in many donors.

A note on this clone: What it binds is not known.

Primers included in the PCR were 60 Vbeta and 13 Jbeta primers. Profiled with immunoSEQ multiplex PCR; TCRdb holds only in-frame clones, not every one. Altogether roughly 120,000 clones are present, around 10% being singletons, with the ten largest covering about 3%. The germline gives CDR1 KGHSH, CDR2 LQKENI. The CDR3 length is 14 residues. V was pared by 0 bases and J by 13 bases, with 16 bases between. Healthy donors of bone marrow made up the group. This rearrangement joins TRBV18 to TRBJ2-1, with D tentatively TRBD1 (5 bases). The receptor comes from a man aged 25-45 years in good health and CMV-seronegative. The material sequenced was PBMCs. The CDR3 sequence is CASSPPVGAETQFF. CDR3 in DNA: TGTGCCAGCTCACCACCCGTTGGGGCAGAGACCCAGTTCTTC.